The clone carrying this T cell receptor beta chain occurred many times. No antigen is known for it. Trimming removed 4 bases from V and 2 bases from J; junction bases left unmatched: 5. CDR1 SGDLS and CDR2 YYNGEE come from the germline V gene. This CDR3 has 17 residues. The entry originates in a study of beta chain features in type 1 diabetes. Turning to the study itself: Cells sorted and examined across all samples totaled approximately 100,000,000.

Expressed TCRB transcripts were sequenced after all isolated RNA was converted to cDNA. Method: immunoSEQ multiplex PCR; TCRdb's copy keeps in-frame clones and lacks some. The profile shows about 130,000 clones, 9% of them singletons. Each of the CD4+ naive, central memory, regulatory and stem cell-like memory populations was sorted via CD45RO/CCR7/CD25/CD127/CD95/CD27. Findings and limits, study-wide: The study found that naive, central memory and Treg TCRB repertoires appeared more similar in patients than in healthy donors. Type 1 diabetes patients had TCRB CDR3s that were shorter (moderately but significantly so) in all four CD4+ subsets.

The receptor was isolated from a young man with type 1 diabetes. Material: central memory CD4+ T cells from blood. The chain combines TRBV9 with TRBJ2-1, with TRBD2 matching 14 bases. The CDR3 nucleotides are TGTGCCAGCAGCTCAGGGACTAGCGGGGGAACCTACAATGAGCAGTTCTTC. As protein: CASSSGTSGGTYNEQFF.